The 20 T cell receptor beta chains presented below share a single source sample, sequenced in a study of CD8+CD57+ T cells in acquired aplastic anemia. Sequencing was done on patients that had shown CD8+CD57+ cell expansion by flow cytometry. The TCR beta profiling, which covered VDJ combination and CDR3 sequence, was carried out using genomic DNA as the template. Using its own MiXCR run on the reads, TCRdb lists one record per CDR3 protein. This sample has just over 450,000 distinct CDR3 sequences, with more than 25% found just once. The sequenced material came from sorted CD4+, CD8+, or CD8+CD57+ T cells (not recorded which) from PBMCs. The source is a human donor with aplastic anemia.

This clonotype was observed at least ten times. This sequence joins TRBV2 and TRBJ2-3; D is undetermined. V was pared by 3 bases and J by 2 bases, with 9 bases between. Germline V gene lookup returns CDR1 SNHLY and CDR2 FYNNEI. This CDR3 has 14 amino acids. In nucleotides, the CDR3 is TGTGCCAGCAGTGAGTTACCTCTCACAGATACGCAGTATTTT. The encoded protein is CASSELPLTDTQYF. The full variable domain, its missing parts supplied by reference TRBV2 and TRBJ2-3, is EPEVTQTPSHQVTQMGQEVILRCVPISNHLYFYWYRQILGQKVEFLVSFYNNEISEKSEIFDDQFSVERPDGSNFTLKIRSTKLEDSAMYFCASSELPLTDTQYFGPGTRLTVL.

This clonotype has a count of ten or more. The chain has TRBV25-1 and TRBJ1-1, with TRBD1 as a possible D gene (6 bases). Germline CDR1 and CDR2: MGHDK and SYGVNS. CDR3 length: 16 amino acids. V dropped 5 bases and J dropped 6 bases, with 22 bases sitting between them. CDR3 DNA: TGTGCCAGCAGTAGTATCGGACAGACCTTAGGGGCTGAAGCTTTCTTT. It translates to CASSSIGQTLGAEAFF.

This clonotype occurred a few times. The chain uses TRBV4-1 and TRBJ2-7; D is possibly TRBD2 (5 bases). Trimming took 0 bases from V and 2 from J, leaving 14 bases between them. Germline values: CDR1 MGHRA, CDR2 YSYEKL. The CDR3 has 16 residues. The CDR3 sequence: CASSQDDGGAPYEQYF. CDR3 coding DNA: TGCGCCAGCAGCCAAGATGACGGAGGAGCCCCCTACGAGCAGTACTTC.

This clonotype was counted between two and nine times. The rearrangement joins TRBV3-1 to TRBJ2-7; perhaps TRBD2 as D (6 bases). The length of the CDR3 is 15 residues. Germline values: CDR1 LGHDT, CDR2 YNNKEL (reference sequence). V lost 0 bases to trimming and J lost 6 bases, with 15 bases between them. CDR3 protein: CASSQEGPRGVEQYF. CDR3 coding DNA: TGTGCCAGCAGCCAAGAGGGCCCACGCGGGGTCGAGCAGTACTTC.

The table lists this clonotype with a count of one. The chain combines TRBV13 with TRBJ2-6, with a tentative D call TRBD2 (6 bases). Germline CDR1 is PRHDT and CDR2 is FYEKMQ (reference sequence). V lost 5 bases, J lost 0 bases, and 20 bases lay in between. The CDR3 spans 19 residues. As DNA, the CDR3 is TGTGCCAGCAGCGCATTGGCAGGGAGGCCATCCTCTGGGGCCAACGTCCTGACTTTC. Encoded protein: CASSALAGRPSSGANVLTF.

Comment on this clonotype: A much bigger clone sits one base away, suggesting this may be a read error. As DNA, the CDR3 is TGCAGTGCTACGGAAACAGGGATCGTAAGTGGCTGCACCTTC. Translated, it gives CSATETGIVSGCTF. V gene TRBV20-1 combines with J gene TRBJ1-2; tentative D call: TRBD1 (6 bases). Germline values: CDR1 DFQATT, CDR2 SNEGSKA (reference sequence). The CDR3 totals 14 residues.

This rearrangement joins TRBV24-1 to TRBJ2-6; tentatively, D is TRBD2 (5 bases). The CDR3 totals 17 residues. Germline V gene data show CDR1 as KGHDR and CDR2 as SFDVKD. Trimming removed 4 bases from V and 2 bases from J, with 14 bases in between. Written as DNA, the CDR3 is TGTGCCACCAGTGACCGGACGCCGAGGGCTGGGGCCAACGTCCTGACTTTC. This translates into CATSDRTPRAGANVLTF.

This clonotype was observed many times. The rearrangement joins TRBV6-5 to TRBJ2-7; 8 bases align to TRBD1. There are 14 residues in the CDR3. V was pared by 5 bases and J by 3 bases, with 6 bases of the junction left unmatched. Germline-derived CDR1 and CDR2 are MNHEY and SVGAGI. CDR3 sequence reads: CASSVGGTGYEQYF. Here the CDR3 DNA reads TGTGCCAGCAGTGTGGGTGGGACAGGCTACGAGCAGTACTTC.

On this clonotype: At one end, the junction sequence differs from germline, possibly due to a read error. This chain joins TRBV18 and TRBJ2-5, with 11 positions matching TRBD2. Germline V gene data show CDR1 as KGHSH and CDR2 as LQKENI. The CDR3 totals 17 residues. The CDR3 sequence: CASSPLAGASSQETQYF. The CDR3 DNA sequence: TGTGCCAGCTCTCCACTAGCGGGGGCCTCATCCCAAGAGACCCAGTACTTC.

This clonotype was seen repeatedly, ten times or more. The CDR3 nucleotides read TGTGCCAGCAGCCTAAGCGGCGGGGGCTACGAGCAGTACTTC. Its translation is CASSLSGGGYEQYF. This sequence joins TRBV12-3 or TRBV12-4 and TRBJ2-7; 7 bases match TRBD2. The CDR3 contains 14 residues. V lost 6 bases to trimming and J lost 3 bases; unmatched junction nucleotides: 8.

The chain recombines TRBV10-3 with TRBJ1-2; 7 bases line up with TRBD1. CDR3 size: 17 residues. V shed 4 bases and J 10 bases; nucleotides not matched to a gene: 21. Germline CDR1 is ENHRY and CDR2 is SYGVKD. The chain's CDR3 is CAISADGTASSPGVYTF. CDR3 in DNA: TGTGCCATCAGTGCCGACGGGACAGCGAGTTCTCCTGGTGTCTACACCTTC.

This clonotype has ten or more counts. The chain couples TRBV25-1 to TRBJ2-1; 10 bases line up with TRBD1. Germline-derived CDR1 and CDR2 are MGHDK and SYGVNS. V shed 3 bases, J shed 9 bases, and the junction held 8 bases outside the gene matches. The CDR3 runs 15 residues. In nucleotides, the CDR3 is TGTGCCAGCAGTGATTCCGGGACAGGGGTCGCTGAGCAGTTCTTC. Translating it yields CASSDSGTGVAEQFF.

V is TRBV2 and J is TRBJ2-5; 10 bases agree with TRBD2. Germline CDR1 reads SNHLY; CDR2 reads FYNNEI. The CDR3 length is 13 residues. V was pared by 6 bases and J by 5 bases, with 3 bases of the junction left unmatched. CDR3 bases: TGTGCCAGCAGACCGACTAGCGGGGAGACCCAGTACTTC. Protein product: CASRPTSGETQYF.

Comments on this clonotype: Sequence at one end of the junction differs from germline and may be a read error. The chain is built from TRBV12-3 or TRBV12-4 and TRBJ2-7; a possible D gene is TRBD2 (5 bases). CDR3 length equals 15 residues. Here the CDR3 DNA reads TGTGCCCGCAGTTTAGGAGTGGGAGAATCCTACGAGCAGTACTTC. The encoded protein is CARSLGVGESYEQYF.

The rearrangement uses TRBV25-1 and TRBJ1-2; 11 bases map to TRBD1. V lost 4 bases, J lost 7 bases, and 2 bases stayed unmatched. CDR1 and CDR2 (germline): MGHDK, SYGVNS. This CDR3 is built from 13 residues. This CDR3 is CASSGDRGSGYTF. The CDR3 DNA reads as TGTGCCAGCAGTGGGGACAGGGGGTCTGGCTACACCTTC.

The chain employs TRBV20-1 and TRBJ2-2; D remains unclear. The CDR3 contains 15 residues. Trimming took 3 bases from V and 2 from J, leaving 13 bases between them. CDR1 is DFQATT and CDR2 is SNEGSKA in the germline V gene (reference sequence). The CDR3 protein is CSASRSPINTGELFF. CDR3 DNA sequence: TGCAGTGCTAGCCGGTCCCCCATTAACACCGGGGAGCTGTTTTTT.

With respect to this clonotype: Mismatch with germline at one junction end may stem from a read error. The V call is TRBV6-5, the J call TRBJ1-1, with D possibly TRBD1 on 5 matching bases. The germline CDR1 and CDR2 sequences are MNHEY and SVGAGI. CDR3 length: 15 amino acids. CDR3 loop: CASSYSSGGGTEALF. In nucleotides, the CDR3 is TGTGCCAGCAGTTACTCGAGCGGGGGAGGTACTGAAGCTCTCTTT.

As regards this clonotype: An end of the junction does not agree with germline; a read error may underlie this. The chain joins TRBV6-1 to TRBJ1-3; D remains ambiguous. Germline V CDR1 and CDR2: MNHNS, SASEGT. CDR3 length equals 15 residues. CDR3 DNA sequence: TGTGCCAGCAGCCCGGACGGCTCCTCTGGAAACACCATATGTTTT. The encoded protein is CASSPDGSSGNTICF.

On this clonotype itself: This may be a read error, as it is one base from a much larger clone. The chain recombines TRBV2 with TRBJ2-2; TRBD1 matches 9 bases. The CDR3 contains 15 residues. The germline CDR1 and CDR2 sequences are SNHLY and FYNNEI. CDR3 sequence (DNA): TGTGCCAGCAGTGTAGGGGGACAGGGTTCCGGGGAGCTGTCTTTT. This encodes CASSVGGQGSGELSF.

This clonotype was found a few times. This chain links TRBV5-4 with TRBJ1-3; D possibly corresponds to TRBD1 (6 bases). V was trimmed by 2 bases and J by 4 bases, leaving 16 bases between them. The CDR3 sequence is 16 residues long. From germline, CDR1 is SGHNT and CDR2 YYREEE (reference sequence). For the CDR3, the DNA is TGTGCCAGCAGCTTTGGGACGGAAAGGGGGGGAAACACCATATATTTT. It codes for CASSFGTERGGNTIYF.